A selection of T cell receptor beta chains follows, all from one sample in a study of cytomegalovirus exposure and HLA in healthy donors. Clones were read by immunoSEQ multiplex PCR, and TCRdb kept only the in-frame ones, dropping some. The sample lists approximately 220,000 clones, over 80% occurring once. The sequencing input was PBMCs. These receptors originate from a boy aged 2-9 years in good health and CMV-seronegative. Both conserved end residues are part of each CDR3. The order of the fields is V gene, clone size, J gene, D gene, CDR3 protein, CDR3 DNA. The D gene is left open where the match is weak. Clone sizes are given selectively: once, few, many, or a class where the clone is expanded.

TRBV5-5,-,TRBJ1-2,-,CASSWGSSGGLNYGYTF,TGTGCCAGCAGCTGGGGCTCATCGGGGGGCCTTAACTATGGCTACACCTTC
TRBV4-1,-,TRBJ1-1,-,CASSPPAGYLGTEAFF,TGCGCCAGCAGCCCTCCGGCCGGGTATTTGGGCACTGAAGCTTTCTTT
TRBV14,-,TRBJ2-7,TRBD2,CASASGRSYEQYF,TGTGCCAGCGCTAGCGGGCGTTCCTACGAGCAGTACTTC
TRBV29-1,-,TRBJ1-2,-,CSVVIGSGIQPNYGYTF,TGCAGCGTTGTTATTGGGTCAGGGATACAGCCTAACTATGGCTACACCTTC
TRBV2,-,TRBJ1-2,TRBD1,CASSVPRDRGSYGYTF,TGTGCCAGCAGCGTCCCTCGGGACAGGGGAAGCTATGGCTACACCTTC
TRBV5-1,few,TRBJ2-7,TRBD2,CASSSGTSGISEQYF,TGCGCCAGCAGCTCCGGGACTAGCGGGATCTCCGAGCAGTACTTC
TRBV9,-,TRBJ1-1,-,CASSARQASTEAFF,TGTGCCAGCAGCGCGAGACAGGCTAGCACTGAAGCTTTCTTT
TRBV11-2,once,TRBJ2-3,-,CASSTRGAGTDTQYF,TGTGCCAGCAGCACTCGGGGGGCAGGTACAGATACGCAGTATTTT
TRBV7-7,-,TRBJ2-6,TRBD1,CASSPTPTGGVYSSGANVLTF,TGTGCTAGCAGCCCTACTCCTACAGGGGGCGTCTACAGCTCTGGGGCCAACGTCCTGACTTTC
TRBV12-5,once,TRBJ2-4,-,CASGRRRVPAKNIQYF,TGTGCTAGTGGTCGACGACGGGTGCCAGCCAAAAACATTCAGTACTTC
TRBV29-1,once,TRBJ2-7,-,CSVGPGHLYEQYF,TGCAGCGTTGGGCCGGGACACCTCTACGAGCAGTACTTC
TRBV5-1,-,TRBJ1-6,-,CASSLTREETPLHF,TGCGCCAGCAGCTTAACACGGGAGGAAACACCCCTCCACTTT
TRBV25-1,-,TRBJ1-5,-,CASSEDREVGPQHF,TGTGCCAGCAGTGAGGACCGGGAGGTCGGGCCCCAGCATTTT
TRBV5-1,-,TRBJ2-5,TRBD2,CASSSLLAEETQYF,TGCGCCAGCAGCTCACTACTAGCGGAAGAGACCCAGTACTTC
TRBV30,-,TRBJ1-2,TRBD1,CAWSVRQGSRYTF,TGTGCCTGGAGTGTACGACAGGGGTCCCGCTACACCTTC